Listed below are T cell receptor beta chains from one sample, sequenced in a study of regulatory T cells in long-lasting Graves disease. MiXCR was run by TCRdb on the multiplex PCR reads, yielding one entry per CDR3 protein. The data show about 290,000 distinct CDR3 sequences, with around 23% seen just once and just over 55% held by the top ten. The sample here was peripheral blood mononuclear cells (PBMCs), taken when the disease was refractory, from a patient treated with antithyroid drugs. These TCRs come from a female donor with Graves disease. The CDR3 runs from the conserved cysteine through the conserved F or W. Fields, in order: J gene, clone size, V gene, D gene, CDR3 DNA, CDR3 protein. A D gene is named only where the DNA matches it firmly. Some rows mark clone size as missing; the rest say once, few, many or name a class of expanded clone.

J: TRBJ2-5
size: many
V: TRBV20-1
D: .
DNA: TGCAGTGCTAGCGATGGCGGGTGGCAAGAGACCCAGTACTTC
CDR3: CSASDGGWQETQYF

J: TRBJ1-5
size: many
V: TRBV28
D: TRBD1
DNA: TGTGCCAGCAGTGCACCTGCTCAGGGGGATCAGCCCCAGCATTTT
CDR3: CASSAPAQGDQPQHF

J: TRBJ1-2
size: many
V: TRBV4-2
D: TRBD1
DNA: TGTGCCAGCAGCCTCGGGACAGGGCACTATGGCTACACCTTC
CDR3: CASSLGTGHYGYTF

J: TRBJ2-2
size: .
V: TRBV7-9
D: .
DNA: TGTGCCAGCAGCCCCGATCCCGGGGAGCTGTTTTTT
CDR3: CASSPDPGELFF

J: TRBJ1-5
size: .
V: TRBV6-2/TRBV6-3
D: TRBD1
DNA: TGTGCCAGCAGTGAAGGTGGACAGGGACATCAGCCCCAGCATTTT
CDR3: CASSEGGQGHQPQHF

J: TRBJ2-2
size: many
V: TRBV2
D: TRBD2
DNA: TGTGCCAGCAGTGAAGCGCTTCCTGTCACTAGCGGTAACACCGGGGAGCTGTTTTTT
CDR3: CASSEALPVTSGNTGELFF

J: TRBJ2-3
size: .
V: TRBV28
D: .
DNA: TGTGCCAGCAGTTGGTCTCTACGGCCAGATACGCAGTATTTT
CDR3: CASSWSLRPDTQYF

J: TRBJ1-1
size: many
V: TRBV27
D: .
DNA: TGTGCCAGCAGTCCCACATTGGACAGCCTGAACACTGAAGCTTTCTTT
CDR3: CASSPTLDSLNTEAFF

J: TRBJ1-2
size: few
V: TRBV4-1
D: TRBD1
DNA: TGCGCCAGCAGCCAAGGGGAGACAGGGGCGACCTATGGCTACACCTTC
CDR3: CASSQGETGATYGYTF

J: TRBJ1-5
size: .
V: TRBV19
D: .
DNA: TGTGCCAGTAGTATAGACAGGGGTAGGCAGCCCCAGCATTTT
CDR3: CASSIDRGRQPQHF

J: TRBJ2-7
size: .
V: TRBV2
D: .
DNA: TGTGCCAGCAGTTACACAGGGCGGACCCCCTACGAGCAGTACTTC
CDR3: CASSYTGRTPYEQYF

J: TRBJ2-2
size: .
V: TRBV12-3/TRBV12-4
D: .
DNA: TGTGCCAGCAGTTTAGCAGGGCGCACCGGGGAGCTGTTTTTT
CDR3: CASSLAGRTGELFF

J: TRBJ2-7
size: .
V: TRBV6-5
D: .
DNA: TGTGCCAGCAGTTCCCGGTACGGGAGTGGGGCCTACGAGCAGTACTTC
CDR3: CASSSRYGSGAYEQYF

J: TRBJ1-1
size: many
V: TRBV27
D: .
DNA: .
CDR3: CASSTSNTEAFF

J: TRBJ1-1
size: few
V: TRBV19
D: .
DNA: TGTGCCAGTAGTATAGATCGTTGGGAGAACACTGAAGCTTTCTTT
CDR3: CASSIDRWENTEAFF